This entry lists 12 T cell receptor beta chains sequenced from one sample in a study of stem cell transplantation in POMP-related autoinflammatory disease. The table came from immunoSEQ multiplex PCR; TCRdb's copy has only in-frame clones and leaves some out. The sample lists several thousand clones; less than 90% were seen once. The sample consisted of a CXCR5-defined cell subset from PBMCs. The source of these receptors is a human donor in good health.

This clone was seen a few times. V and J are TRBV19 and TRBJ1-5; D ambiguous. Germline CDR1 and CDR2: LNHDA and SQIVND (reference sequence). The CDR3 loop spans 16 amino acids. V gave up 8 bases and J gave up 2 bases, with 19 bases separating them. The CDR3 protein is CASRLVRGVRNQPQHF. The CDR3 nucleotides read TGTGCCAGTCGTCTTGTTCGTGGAGTTCGCAATCAGCCCCAGCATTTT. Using reference TRBV19 and TRBJ1-5 for the parts outside the CDR3, the full variable domain is DGGITQSPKYLFRKEGQNVTLSCEQNLNHDAMYWYRQDPGQGLRLIYYSQIVNDFQKGDIAEGYSVSREKKESFPLTVTSAQKNPTAFYLCASRLVRGVRNQPQHFGDGTRLSIL.

This rearrangement joins TRBV7-8 to TRBJ2-7; 8 nucleotides line up with TRBD1. J was trimmed by 6 bases and V by 1 base; bases with no gene match: 8. Per germline, CDR1 SGHVS and CDR2 FQNEAQ. This CDR3 has 15 residues. The CDR3 here is CASSLGADRVGEQYF. Written as DNA, the CDR3 is TGTGCCAGCAGCTTAGGAGCGGACAGGGTTGGCGAGCAGTACTTC.

This clone was seen only once. V and J are TRBV5-3 and TRBJ2-5; D possibly uses TRBD1 or TRBD2 (5 bases each). TRBV5-3 is reported as an ORF; its role is uncertain. This CDR3 is 15 amino acids long. V lost 0 bases, J lost 11 bases, and 20 bases lay in between. CDR3 loop: CARSLESGKGSGQYF. DNA for the CDR3: TGTGCCAGAAGCTTGGAGTCAGGGAAAGGTTCGGGGCAGTACTTC.

The chain has TRBV10-3 and TRBJ1-1, with D tentatively TRBD1 (5 bases). From germline, CDR1 is ENHRY and CDR2 SYGVKD. The germline V and J ends were trimmed by 10 bases and 0 bases, with 12 bases remaining between them. This CDR3 has 13 residues. The CDR3 protein is CATWGNLNTEAFF. The DNA of the CDR3 is TGTGCCACCTGGGGGAATTTGAACACTGAAGCTTTCTTT.

The chain uses TRBV7-3 and TRBJ2-3, with 8 bases matching TRBD2. Germline V gene lookup returns CDR1 SGHTA and CDR2 FQGTGA. The length of the CDR3 is 14 residues. Trimming took 4 bases from V and 6 from J; bases not matched to a gene: 6. The CDR3 nucleotides read TGTGCCAGCAGCTCTTCCGGGGGGGTGGATACGCAGTATTTT. This translates into CASSSSGGVDTQYF.

The J gene is TRBJ1-1, the V gene TRBV18; 7 bases match TRBD1. CDR3 length equals 14 residues. The V and J ends lost 1 base and 7 bases, in that order; junction bases with no gene match: 6. Germline CDR1 and CDR2: KGHSH and LQKENI. CDR3 DNA sequence: TGTGCCAGCTCACCACTTGACAGGGATAATGAAGCTTTCTTT. Its protein product is CASSPLDRDNEAFF.

The gene calls are TRBV28 and TRBJ2-1; the match to TRBD2 covers 11 bases. The V and J ends lost 6 bases and 5 bases, in that order; junction bases with no gene match: 9. The CDR3 runs to 16 residues. Germline V lookup: CDR1 MDHEN, CDR2 SYDVKM. CDR3 DNA sequence: TGTGCCAGCAGGCAACGGGGACTAGCGGAAAACAATGAGCAGTTCTTC. It specifies CASRQRGLAENNEQFF. Looking up the rest from reference TRBV28 and TRBJ2-1 gives the full variable domain: DVKVTQSSRYLVKRTGEKVFLECVQDMDHENMFWYRQDPGLGLRLIYFSYDVKMKEKGDIPEGYSVSREKKERFSLILESASTNQTSMYLCASRQRGLAENNEQFFGPGTRLTVL.

This clone was counted a few times. J is TRBJ1-5 and V is TRBV2; a possible D gene is TRBD1 (5 bases). Per the germline V gene, CDR1 is SNHLY and CDR2 is FYNNEI. V was cut by 6 bases and J by 3 bases, with 18 bases left in between. The CDR3 runs 16 residues. As DNA, the CDR3 is TGTGCCAGCAGGAAAAGCGGGGCCGGCTACAATCAGCCCCAGCATTTT. This encodes CASRKSGAGYNQPQHF.

This clone was picked up one time. The rearrangement links TRBV5-1 to TRBJ2-2; TRBD1 is a possible D gene (5 bases). From germline, CDR1 is SGHRS and CDR2 YFSETQ. The CDR3 length is 14 residues. V dropped 5 bases and J dropped 0 bases, with 8 bases sitting between them. Here the CDR3 reads CASRQEPNTGELFF. DNA of the CDR3: TGCGCCAGCAGACAGGAGCCGAACACCGGGGAGCTGTTTTTT. Variable domain in full (rest from reference TRBV5-1 and TRBJ2-2): KAGVTQTPRYLIKTRGQQVTLSCSPISGHRSVSWYQQTPGQGLQFLFEYFSETQRNKGNFPGRFSGRQFSNSRSEMNVSTLELGDSALYLCASRQEPNTGELFFGEGSRLTVL.

The V and J genes are TRBV4-3 and TRBJ2-5; D remains ambiguous. Per germline, CDR1 LGHNA and CDR2 YSLEER. With 4 bases removed from V and 3 bases from J, the gap between germline ends came to 12 bases. This CDR3 spans 14 amino acids. CDR3: CASSPQLGEETQYF. Here the CDR3 DNA reads TGCGCCAGCAGCCCGCAACTCGGAGAAGAGACCCAGTACTTC.

CDR3 in DNA: TGCAGCGTTCTCCGGGACAGGGTTGGAGCTTTCTTT. As protein: CSVLRDRVGAFF. The genes are TRBV29-1 and TRBJ1-1; TRBD1 agrees at 9 bases. CDR1 and CDR2 from the germline V gene are SQVTM and ANQGSEA. V lost 5 bases to trimming and J lost 10 bases; unmatched junction nucleotides: 8. The CDR3 extends over 12 amino acids.

A few counts support this clone. This CDR3 is CASGKSAVGQPQHF. The CDR3 DNA sequence: TGTGCTAGTGGAAAGTCCGCCGTAGGTCAGCCCCAGCATTTT. The chain has TRBV12-5 and TRBJ1-5, with D unclear. Germline assignment: CDR1 LGHNT and CDR2 FRNRAP. The CDR3 is made up of 14 amino acids. The V end lost 6 bases, the J end lost 6 bases, and 15 bases lay between the germline ends.